The following is a T cell receptor beta chain sequence with its context. Antigen unknown. The authors made the TRB cDNA libraries by 5' RACE using UMI labels. TCRdb processed the 5' RACE reads again and assigns one entry to each CDR3 protein, with no DNA. The sample has around 63,000 distinct CDR3 sequences, and its top ten clones hold roughly 0.73%. This record belongs to a study of CXCR3-negative and CXCR3-positive naive CD8 T cells. Study-level results: In both naive subsets diversity was comparably high, whereas memory CD8+ cells showed much lower diversity. TRB CDR3 hydrophobicity was greater in CXCR3-positive naive cells than in CXCR3-negative naive cells. Similar levels of surface CD5 were seen between naive subsets; TCR strength was inferred from TRB CDR3 properties.

Naive CD8+ T lymphocytes were specified as CD45RO-CCR7+CD27+CD95-. This CDR3 is 16 amino acids long. Germline V gene data show CDR1 as SGDLS and CDR2 as YYNGEE. The chain recombines TRBV9 with TRBJ1-5. The specimen sequenced was naive CXCR3+ CD8+ T cells from blood. Subset meaning: CD45RO-CCR7+CD27+CD95- naive CD8+ T cells expressing CXCR3 (TNR3+). This TCR derives from a human donor in good health. Some clones in this sample may be carry-over from other donors' samples. The CDR3 sequence: CASSVGGDFSNQPQHF.